A single sample is the source of the 32 T cell receptor beta chains below, sequenced in a study of OX40 agonist ivuxolimab in advanced cancers. Clones were sequenced by immunoSEQ multiplex PCR, and TCRdb holds only the in-frame ones, with some missing. The sample holds tens of thousands of clones, approximately 86% seen once. Sequences were derived from CD4+ or CD8+ T cells sorted from blood, sampled in a trial of the OX40 agonist ivuxolimab. Receptor source: an adult with an advanced solid tumor such as melanoma, head and neck, liver or kidney cancer.

This clone was observed a single time. The genes are TRBV6-1 and TRBJ1-2; TRBD1 matches at 8 bases. The germline V gene encodes CDR1 MNHNS and CDR2 SASEGT. J lost 8 bases, V lost 0 bases, and 5 bases had no gene match. The CDR3 has 14 residues. CDR3 bases: TGTGCCAGCAGTGAAGCCTTGGACAGGGACGGCTACACCTTC. As protein: CASSEALDRDGYTF.

The rearrangement joins TRBV4-2 to TRBJ2-1; no reliable D call. Between the trimmed V and J ends, which lost 3 bases and 8 bases, there was a span of 8 bases. This CDR3 region has 12 residues. In germline, CDR1 is LGHNA, CDR2 YNFKEQ. The CDR3 DNA reads TGTGCCAGCAGCCAGAGTACATATGAGCAGTTCTTC. This codes for CASSQSTYEQFF.

The chain couples TRBV4-3 to TRBJ2-7; D may be TRBD1 (6 bases). Germline lookup yields CDR1 LGHNA and CDR2 YSLEER. V was shortened by 0 bases and J by 6 bases, with 15 bases between the two germline ends. This CDR3 comprises 15 residues. CDR3 residues: CASSQDWQGSGEQYF. The CDR3 DNA is TGCGCCAGCAGCCAAGACTGGCAGGGGTCCGGCGAGCAGTACTTC.

The CDR3 protein is CASRQREDPYNEQFF. The DNA of the CDR3 is TGTGCCAGCAGACAAAGGGAGGATCCCTACAATGAGCAGTTCTTC. The chain recombines TRBV11-3 with TRBJ2-1, with D possibly being TRBD2 (6 bases). CDR1 and CDR2 from the germline V gene are SGHNT and YENEEA. Trimming removed 6 bases at V and 2 bases at J, with 14 bases between. This CDR3 comprises 15 residues.

V usage is TRBV28 and J usage is TRBJ1-6, with D hard to call. The CDR3 extends over 16 amino acids. The germline gives CDR1 MDHEN, CDR2 SYDVKM. Trimming removed 6 bases from V and 7 bases from J, with 19 bases in between. CDR3: CASRPPGGLNNSPLHF. The CDR3 DNA reads as TGTGCCAGCAGACCCCCAGGAGGGTTAAACAATTCACCCCTCCACTTT.

This clone was picked up a small number of times. The V and J genes are TRBV27 and TRBJ2-7; D unclear. V lost 3 bases and J 2 bases, leaving 8 bases between the germline ends. The CDR3 sequence is 13 residues long. Germline V gene sequence: CDR1 MNHEY, CDR2 SMNVEV (reference sequence). CDR3 coding DNA: TGTGCCAGCAGTTTCTCGGCTACCTACGAGCAGTACTTC. This sequence encodes CASSFSATYEQYF.

V and J are TRBV11-2 and TRBJ2-7; no firm D call. V was shortened by 2 bases and J by 0 bases, with 8 bases between the two germline ends. The CDR3 runs 14 residues. CDR1 and CDR2 (germline): SGHAT, FQNNGV. The CDR3 bases are TGTGCCAGCAGCTTATGGACCAGCTCCTACGAGCAGTACTTC. Protein sequence: CASSLWTSSYEQYF.

The chain links TRBV4-1 to TRBJ1-5, with 7 bases that match TRBD1. The CDR3 is 16 residues long. V trimming: 2 bases; J trimming: 5 bases; junction bases outside the gene matches: 9. Germline values: CDR1 MGHRA, CDR2 YSYEKL. CDR3 amino acids: CASSQISPRGHQPQHF. As DNA, the CDR3 is TGCGCCAGCAGCCAAATTTCCCCTAGGGGGCATCAGCCCCAGCATTTT.

The chain uses TRBV4-1 and TRBJ2-1; no definite D call. Per germline, CDR1 MGHRA and CDR2 YSYEKL. Deletions cut 0 bases from V and 7 bases from J, with 7 bases between. The CDR3 is made up of 13 amino acids. The CDR3 here is CASSQDNSNEQFF. For the CDR3, the DNA is TGCGCCAGCAGCCAAGACAACTCTAATGAGCAGTTCTTC.

The J gene is TRBJ1-1, the V gene TRBV5-4; D is ambiguous. The CDR3 has 14 residues. The V end lost 2 bases, the J end lost 3 bases, and 11 bases lay between the germline ends. From germline, CDR1 is SGHNT and CDR2 YYREEE (reference sequence). The CDR3, as DNA: TGTGCCAGCAGCTTCCGGAAAATTGACACTGAAGCTTTCTTT. Protein sequence: CASSFRKIDTEAFF.

The V gene is TRBV11-2, the J gene TRBJ2-3, with a tentative D call TRBD1 (5 bases). Germline V CDR1 and CDR2: SGHAT, FQNNGV. V shed 5 bases and J shed 3 bases, with 18 bases lying between them. The CDR3 is 16 amino acids. In nucleotides, the CDR3 is TGTGCCAGCAGCCTAAATCGCCCAGGGTCAACAGATACGCAGTATTTT. Its protein product is CASSLNRPGSTDTQYF.

V usage is TRBV19 and J usage is TRBJ2-6; D remains unclear. Germline CDR1 LNHDA, CDR2 SQIVND (reference sequence). Between the trimmed V and J ends, which lost 7 bases and 0 bases, there was a span of 10 bases. The CDR3 length is 15 residues. The CDR3 sequence is CASKNRGSGANVLTF. The CDR3 DNA is TGTGCCAGTAAGAATCGAGGCTCTGGGGCCAACGTCCTGACTTTC.

This clone was counted a single time. This chain uses TRBV28 with TRBJ1-5; D perhaps matches TRBD1 (5 bases). CDR1 and CDR2 from the germline V gene are MDHEN and SYDVKM. Trimming removed 6 bases at V and 4 bases at J, with 19 bases between. CDR3 length: 16 amino acids. The CDR3 DNA is TGTGCCAGCAGCCATGAGATAGGGGCCTGGAATCAGCCCCAGCATTTT. This sequence encodes CASSHEIGAWNQPQHF.

This sequence joins TRBV28 and TRBJ1-4; D remains unclear. Germline values: CDR1 MDHEN, CDR2 SYDVKM. The CDR3 has 15 amino acids. The V end lost 6 bases, the J end lost 8 bases, and 19 bases lay between the germline ends. The CDR3 bases are TGTGCCAGCAGGCGAGACGGAGCCGCTTGGGAAAAACTGTTTTTT. Translation: CASRRDGAAWEKLFF.

This chain links TRBV27 with TRBJ1-4; D ambiguous. The CDR3 is 13 amino acids. V lost 2 bases and J 6 bases, leaving 7 bases between the germline ends. Germline CDR1 reads MNHEY; CDR2 reads SMNVEV (reference sequence). The CDR3 region is CASSLGFDEKLFF. CDR3 in DNA: TGTGCCAGCAGTTTAGGGTTCGATGAAAAACTGTTTTTT. Looking up the rest from reference TRBV27 and TRBJ1-4 gives the full variable domain: EAQVTQNPRYLITVTGKKLTVTCSQNMNHEYMSWYRQDPGLGLRQIYYSMNVEVTDKGDVPEGYKVSRKEKRNFPLILESPSPNQTSLYFCASSLGFDEKLFFGSGTQLSVL.

The CDR3, as DNA: TGTGCCAGCAGTTCCCCAAGTGATTGGCAGCCCCAGCATTTT. The encoded protein is CASSSPSDWQPQHF. J is TRBJ1-5 and V is TRBV28, with no clear D. This CDR3 comprises 14 residues. V lost 4 bases and J 7 bases, leaving 14 bases between the germline ends. In germline, CDR1 is MDHEN, CDR2 SYDVKM.

The J gene is TRBJ1-2, the V gene TRBV7-9; D uncertain. V shed 4 bases and J shed 6 bases, with 18 bases lying between them. Germline lookup yields CDR1 SEHNR and CDR2 FQNEAQ (reference sequence). The length of the CDR3 is 15 residues. Here the CDR3 reads CASSSKSRRPDGYTF. CDR3 in DNA: TGTGCCAGCAGCTCTAAATCCAGGCGCCCGGATGGCTACACCTTC.

The CDR3 reads CASSLLAENENEQFF. In DNA form, the CDR3 reads TGTGCCAGCAGCCTACTAGCGGAAAATGAGAATGAGCAGTTCTTC. V gene TRBV7-3 combines with J gene TRBJ2-1, with TRBD2 matching 8 bases. V shed 5 bases and J 7 bases; nucleotides not matched to a gene: 10. The germline gives CDR1 SGHTA, CDR2 FQGTGA. This CDR3 region has 15 residues. Together with reference TRBV7-3 and TRBJ2-1, the CDR3 gives the full variable domain: GAGVSQTPSNKVTEKGKYVELRCDPISGHTALYWYRQSLGQGPEFLIYFQGTGAADDSGLPNDRFFAVRPEGSVSTLKIQRTERGDSAVYLCASSLLAENENEQFFGPGTRLTVL.

J is TRBJ2-7 and V is TRBV11-2; D is undetermined. Per germline, CDR1 SGHAT and CDR2 FQNNGV. Between the trimmed V and J ends, which lost 7 bases and 2 bases, there was a span of 6 bases. CDR3 size: 11 residues. CDR3 in amino acids: CASTGAYEQYF. The CDR3 DNA sequence: TGTGCCAGCACGGGCGCCTACGAGCAGTACTTC.

This chain uses TRBV10-1 with TRBJ1-5; D is unresolved. V gave up 0 bases and J gave up 8 bases, with 5 bases separating them. The CDR3 is 12 amino acids. Germline CDR1 and CDR2: WNHNN and SYGVQD (reference sequence). The DNA for the CDR3 is TGCGCCAGCAGTGAGTCCGGGGAGCCCCAGCATTTT. Residues: CASSESGEPQHF.

As regards this clone: This sample also contains other DNA sequences that code for the same CDR3. The chain uses TRBV19 and TRBJ2-2, with unresolved D. The CDR3 spans 14 residues. V lost 3 bases, J lost 1 base, and 6 bases lay in between. Germline V CDR1 and CDR2: LNHDA, SQIVND (reference sequence). CDR3 coding DNA: TGTGCCAGTAGTATTTCCCAGAACACCGGGGAGCTGTTTTTT. It translates to CASSISQNTGELFF.

V usage is TRBV29-1 and J usage is TRBJ2-1; D unresolved. The germline V gene has CDR1 SQVTM and CDR2 ANQGSEA. This CDR3 contains 14 residues. Between the trimmed V and J ends, which lost 0 bases and 3 bases, there was a span of 9 bases. CDR3 nucleotides: TGCAGCGTTGAAGAAGGGCTGGGCTACAATGAGCAGTTCTTC. Translated: CSVEEGLGYNEQFF.

The CDR3 loop is CASSPGDDRTQYF. The CDR3 DNA reads as TGTGCCAGCAGCCCCGGGGATGATCGTACGCAGTATTTT. The chain joins TRBV9 to TRBJ2-3, with D maybe TRBD2 (5 bases). This CDR3 comprises 13 residues. Trimming cost V 4 bases and J 8 bases, with 14 bases left between them. In germline, CDR1 is SGDLS, CDR2 YYNGEE. The full variable domain, in which reference TRBV9 and TRBJ2-3 provide the parts outside the CDR3, is DSGVTQTPKHLITATGQRVTLRCSPRSGDLSVYWYQQSLDQGLQFLIQYYNGEERAKGNILERFSAQQFPDLHSELNLSSLELGDSALYFCASSPGDDRTQYFGPGTRLTVL.

The genes are TRBV2 and TRBJ2-5; 12 bases are a match to TRBD1. J lost 7 bases, V lost 6 bases, and 9 bases had no gene match. The CDR3 is 15 amino acids. Germline V gene sequence: CDR1 SNHLY, CDR2 FYNNEI. As DNA, the CDR3 is TGTGCCAGCAGCTCCGGGACAGGGGGCGCCGGGACCCAGTACTTC. The encoded protein is CASSSGTGGAGTQYF.

The rearrangement joins TRBV19 to TRBJ1-3; no definite D call. The CDR3 has 16 amino acids. The germline CDR1 and CDR2 sequences are LNHDA and SQIVND (reference sequence). V shed 6 bases and J shed 4 bases, with 19 bases lying between them. In DNA, the CDR3 is TGTGCCAGTAGAAGTTGGCAAGTCGCTCTGGGAAACACCATATATTTT. Its translation is CASRSWQVALGNTIYF.

The chain is built from TRBV4-2 and TRBJ2-5; D gene uncertain. Germline V gene lookup returns CDR1 LGHNA and CDR2 YNFKEQ. V lost 1 base and J 5 bases, leaving 11 bases between the germline ends. The CDR3 runs to 14 residues. The chain's CDR3 is CASSQGPTQETQYF. CDR3 sequence (DNA): TGTGCCAGCAGCCAAGGTCCGACCCAGGAGACCCAGTACTTC.

This clone was observed a single time. The gene calls are TRBV12-5 and TRBJ1-5; D not resolved. Germline values: CDR1 LGHNT, CDR2 FRNRAP. V was shortened by 2 bases and J by 7 bases, with 9 bases between the two germline ends. The CDR3 has 13 amino acids. The chain's CDR3 is CASGLNLGQPQHF. In DNA, the CDR3 is TGTGCTAGTGGTTTGAACTTGGGACAGCCCCAGCATTTT. Full variable domain (rest looked up from reference TRBV12-5 and TRBJ1-5): DARVTQTPRHKVTEMGQEVTMRCQPILGHNTVFWYRQTMMQGLELLAYFRNRAPLDDSGMPKDRFSAEMPDATLATLKIQPSEPRDSAVYFCASGLNLGQPQHFGDGTRLSIL.

This clone occurred a few times. This sequence joins TRBV28 and TRBJ2-7; 10 bases match TRBD2. Germline V gene data show CDR1 as MDHEN and CDR2 as SYDVKM. J lost 10 bases, V lost 2 bases, and 11 bases had no gene match. The CDR3 length is 15 residues. The CDR3 sequence is CASSLPALAGVEQYF. The CDR3 DNA reads TGTGCCAGCAGTTTACCAGCCCTAGCGGGAGTTGAACAGTACTTC.

V and J are TRBV7-9 and TRBJ1-1, with D maybe TRBD1 (6 bases). Germline CDR1 reads SEHNR; CDR2 reads FQNEAQ (reference sequence). The CDR3 totals 13 residues. Trimming pared 2 bases from V and 4 bases from J, leaving 8 bases between. The CDR3 nucleotides are TGTGCCAGCAGCTTATCCAGGGGCACTGAAGCTTTCTTT. Translation gives CASSLSRGTEAFF. The variable domain in full, with the rest retrieved from reference TRBV7-9 and TRBJ1-1, is DTGVSQNPRHKITKRGQNVTFRCDPISEHNRLYWYRQTLGQGPEFLTYFQNEAQLEKSRLLSDRFSAERPKGSFSTLEIQRTEQGDSAMYLCASSLSRGTEAFFGQGTRLTVV.

This chain joins TRBV27 and TRBJ2-7; 8 bases match TRBD1. Germline CDR1 reads MNHEY; CDR2 reads SMNVEV (reference sequence). V shed 6 bases, J shed 7 bases, and the junction held 8 bases outside the gene matches. This CDR3 region has 13 residues. CDR3 loop: CASRPTGVWEQYF. Here the CDR3 DNA reads TGTGCCAGCAGGCCGACAGGGGTATGGGAGCAGTACTTC.

This clone was detected only once. This chain uses TRBV5-4 with TRBJ2-3; D may be TRBD2 (7 bases). The V and J ends lost 4 bases and 2 bases respectively, with 17 bases between them. The CDR3 is 16 amino acids. The germline CDR1 and CDR2 sequences are SGHNT and YYREEE (reference sequence). The CDR3 nucleotides are TGTGCCAGCAGCCCTAAGGGGGGGCGAGCCACAGATACGCAGTATTTT. This gives the protein CASSPKGGRATDTQYF.

This clone showed up just a few times. The chain is built from TRBV7-6 and TRBJ2-1; a weak D match, TRBD1 (5 bases). CDR1 and CDR2 from the germline V gene are SGHVS and FNYEAQ. The V and J ends lost 4 bases and 5 bases respectively, with 12 bases between them. The CDR3 contains 14 residues. CDR3 amino acids: CASSSRNRHNEQFF. For the CDR3, the DNA is TGTGCCAGCAGCTCAAGGAACAGGCACAATGAGCAGTTCTTC.